This note documents a single T cell receptor beta chain sequence. The sample is drawn from a study of shared T cell receptors in the human thymus. TCRdb keeps only in-frame clones here, not all; method: immunoSEQ multiplex PCR. The data contain 700,000 or so clones, approximately 85% of them seen just once; the ten biggest clones take up roughly 0.01%. This same sample was also part of a study on human thymus T cells. That source adds: Thymic and blood repertoires appeared to display a bias in their usage of V and J genes.

This receptor was obtained from a girl under three years old with a congenital heart defect. The sample comprised thymocytes.

The CDR3 is CASNIETGTHTIYF. The CDR3 DNA reads TGTGCCAGCAACATTGAAACAGGGACCCACACCATATATTTT. The chain carries TRBV7-9 and TRBJ1-3; tentatively, D is TRBD1 (6 bases). The CDR3 totals 14 residues. Germline-derived CDR1 and CDR2 are SEHNR and FQNEAQ (reference sequence). Between the trimmed V and J ends, which lost 7 bases and 8 bases, there was a span of 18 bases.